Listed below are T cell receptor beta chains from one sample, sequenced in a study of technical replicates of blood from several donors. Using immunoSEQ multiplex PCR, the repertoire was profiled, and TCRdb retains in-frame clones only, with some absent. The data hold roughly 15,000 clones, with around nine tenths observed a single time. Sequenced material: PBMCs. The receptors derive from a human donor in good health. CDR3s include the opening cysteine and the closing phenylalanine or tryptophan. Only some rows state a clone size, as once, few, many or a class for expanded clones.

j_gene	v_gene	abundance	CDR3aa
TRBJ2-7	TRBV5-4	-	CASSPKGLAGGASEQYF
TRBJ1-5	TRBV6-1	few	CASSSGTYSNQPQHF
TRBJ1-5	TRBV6-6	-	CASSSTGEQPQHF
TRBJ2-4	TRBV2	-	CASRQDSIIQYF
TRBJ1-3	TRBV18	-	CASSPPQGSSGNTIYF
TRBJ2-7	TRBV6-7	-	CANRTCTDYEQYF
TRBJ2-1	TRBV5-1	-	CASDEGQGSYNEQFF
TRBJ2-7	TRBV5-1	-	CASSLRTGGINEQYF
TRBJ2-1	TRBV11-2	-	CASSAVYNEQFF
TRBJ2-5	TRBV19	-	CASSALAGKGSETQYF
TRBJ2-2	TRBV7-9	-	CASSHDGEYPGELFF
TRBJ2-7	TRBV19	-	CASSGFPGGDEQYF
TRBJ2-5	TRBV4-1	-	CASSQQGSVAETQYF
TRBJ2-7	TRBV10-1	-	CASSGDLLGGEQYF
TRBJ1-2	TRBV25-1	-	CASSESGGNYGYTF
TRBJ2-7	TRBV2	-	CASTLAGLDEQYF
TRBJ2-2	TRBV27	-	CASSLYGSGNSGELFF
TRBJ2-7	TRBV7-9	-	CASSLGTSGSHEQYF
TRBJ1-1	TRBV6-5	-	CASSYGGFTPEAFF
TRBJ2-5	TRBV5-1	-	CASSPGQGLETQYF
TRBJ2-7	TRBV10-2	once	CASSIGGSGEQYF
TRBJ1-1	TRBV19	few	CASSLQGGTEAFF